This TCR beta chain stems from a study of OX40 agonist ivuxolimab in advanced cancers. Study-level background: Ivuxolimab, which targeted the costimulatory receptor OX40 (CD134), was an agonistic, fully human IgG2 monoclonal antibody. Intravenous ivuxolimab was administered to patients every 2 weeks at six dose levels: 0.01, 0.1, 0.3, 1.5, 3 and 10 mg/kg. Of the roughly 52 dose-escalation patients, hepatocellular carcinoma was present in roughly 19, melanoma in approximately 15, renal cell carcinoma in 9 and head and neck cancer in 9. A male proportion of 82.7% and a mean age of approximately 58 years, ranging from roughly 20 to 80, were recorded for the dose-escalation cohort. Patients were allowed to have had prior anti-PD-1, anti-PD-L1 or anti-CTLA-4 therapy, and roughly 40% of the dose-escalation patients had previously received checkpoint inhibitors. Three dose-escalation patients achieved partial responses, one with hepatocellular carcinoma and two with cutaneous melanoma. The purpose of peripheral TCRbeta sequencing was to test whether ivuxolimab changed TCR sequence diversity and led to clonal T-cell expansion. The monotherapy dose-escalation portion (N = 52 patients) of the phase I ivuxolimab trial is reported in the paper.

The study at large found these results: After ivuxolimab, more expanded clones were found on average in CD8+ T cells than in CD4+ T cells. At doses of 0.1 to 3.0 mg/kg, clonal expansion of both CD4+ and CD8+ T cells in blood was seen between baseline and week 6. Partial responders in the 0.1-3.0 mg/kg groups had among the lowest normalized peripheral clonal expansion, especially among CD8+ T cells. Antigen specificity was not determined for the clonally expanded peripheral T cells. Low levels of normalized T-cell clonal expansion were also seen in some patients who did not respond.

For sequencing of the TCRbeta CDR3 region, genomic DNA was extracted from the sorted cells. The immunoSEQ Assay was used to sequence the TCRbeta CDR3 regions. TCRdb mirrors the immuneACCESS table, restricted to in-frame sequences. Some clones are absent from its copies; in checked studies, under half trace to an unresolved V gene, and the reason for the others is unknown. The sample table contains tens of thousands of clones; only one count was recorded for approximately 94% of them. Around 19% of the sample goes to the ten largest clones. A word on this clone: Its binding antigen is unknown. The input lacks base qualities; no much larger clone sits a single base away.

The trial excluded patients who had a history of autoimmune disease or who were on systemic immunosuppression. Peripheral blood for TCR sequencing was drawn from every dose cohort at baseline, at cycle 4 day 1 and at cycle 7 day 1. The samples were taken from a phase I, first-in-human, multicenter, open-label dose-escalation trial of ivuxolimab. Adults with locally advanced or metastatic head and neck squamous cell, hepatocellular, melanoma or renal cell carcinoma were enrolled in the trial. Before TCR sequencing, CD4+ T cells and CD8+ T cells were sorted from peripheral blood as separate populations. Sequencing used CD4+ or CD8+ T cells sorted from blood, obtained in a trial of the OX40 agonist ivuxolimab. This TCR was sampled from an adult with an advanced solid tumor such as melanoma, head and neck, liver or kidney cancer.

Here the CDR3 is given as CASSFGLAGELTDTQYF. The bases read TGTGCCAGCAGCTTCGGACTAGCGGGAGAGTTGACAGATACGCAGTATTTT. The chain was built from TRBV5-6 and TRBJ2-3, with 13 bases matching TRBD2. In the germline V gene, CDR1 corresponds to SGHDT and CDR2 to YYEEEE. The CDR3 runs 17 amino acids, cysteine and phenylalanine included. CDR3 DNA only is kept here, 51 bases in frame from base 1. V is trimmed back by 2 bases and J by 3 bases, and the junction contains 6 bases that no gene match accounts for. Beyond the CDR3, the reference TRBV5-6 and TRBJ2-3 genes provide the residues; the full variable domain reads: DAGVTQSPTHLIKTRGQQVTLRCSPKSGHDTVSWYQQALGQGPQFIFQYYEEEERQRGNFPDRFSGHQFPNYSSELNVNALLLGDSALYLCASSFGLAGELTDTQYFGPGTRLTVL.